These 25 T cell receptor beta chains share one sample of origin, sequenced in a study of blood T cell repertoires in COVID-19. The table came from immunoSEQ multiplex PCR; TCRdb's copy has only in-frame clones and leaves some out. This sample has approximately 74,000 clones, with 75% to 95% found just once. Sequencing was carried out using peripheral blood. The origin of the receptors is a woman in her sixties with active COVID-19.

This chain joins TRBV11-3 and TRBJ2-5; 10 bases match TRBD1. V shed 1 base, J shed 5 bases, and the junction held 13 bases outside the gene matches. Germline-derived CDR1 and CDR2 are SGHNT and YENEEA. The CDR3 has 18 residues. The CDR3 sequence is CASSLGPSRTGGRETQYF. The CDR3, as DNA: TGTGCCAGCAGCTTAGGCCCGTCTCGGACAGGGGGAAGGGAGACCCAGTACTTC.

This chain connects TRBV19 to TRBJ2-2; possibly TRBD2 for D (7 bases). This CDR3 region has 18 residues. The ends were cut back, 6 bases at V and 4 bases at J, with 24 bases in the middle. Germline loops: CDR1 LNHDA, CDR2 SQIVND (reference sequence). The CDR3 sequence: CASSRTTSTRGGTGELFF. DNA of the CDR3: TGTGCCAGTAGCCGTACTACCTCAACTAGGGGGGGCACCGGGGAGCTGTTTTTT.

This chain uses TRBV11-2 with TRBJ2-1; D is uncertain. Germline loops: CDR1 SGHAT, CDR2 FQNNGV. Trimming left V 1 base short and J 0 bases short, with 7 bases between. This CDR3 is 15 amino acids long. Written as DNA, the CDR3 is TGTGCCAGCAGCTTAGCGTTCAGCTCCTACAATGAGCAGTTCTTC. Its translation: CASSLAFSSYNEQFF.

The chain links TRBV27 to TRBJ2-7, with D possibly TRBD1 on 6 matching bases. The V end lost 3 bases, the J end lost 6 bases, and 18 bases lay between the germline ends. This CDR3 region has 15 residues. Germline values: CDR1 MNHEY, CDR2 SMNVEV (reference sequence). CDR3 residues: CASSFSQRGGSEQYF. The DNA for the CDR3 is TGTGCCAGCAGTTTTTCCCAGCGTGGGGGCAGCGAGCAGTACTTC.

V gene TRBV6-5 combines with J gene TRBJ2-7; 7 bases align to TRBD1. This CDR3 has 15 residues. Germline V gene lookup returns CDR1 MNHEY and CDR2 SVGAGI. The J segment lost 2 bases and the V segment lost 4 bases, leaving 8 bases of the junction unmatched. The CDR3 nucleotides are TGTGCCAGCAGTTTCTCGAGACAGGGCCCCTACGAGCAGTACTTC. Protein product: CASSFSRQGPYEQYF.

The V and J genes are TRBV7-9 and TRBJ2-2, with TRBD2 matching 14 bases. Trimming removed 5 bases from V and 4 bases from J; junction bases left unmatched: 3. Germline V lookup: CDR1 SEHNR, CDR2 FQNEAQ (reference sequence). This CDR3 comprises 16 residues. The CDR3 DNA reads TGTGCCAGCAGCGCCGGGACTAGCGGGGGCACCGGGGAGCTGTTTTTT. Encoded protein: CASSAGTSGGTGELFF. Full variable domain (outside the CDR3, taken from reference TRBV7-9 and TRBJ2-2): DTGVSQNPRHKITKRGQNVTFRCDPISEHNRLYWYRQTLGQGPEFLTYFQNEAQLEKSRLLSDRFSAERPKGSFSTLEIQRTEQGDSAMYLCASSAGTSGGTGELFFGEGSRLTVL.

This rearrangement joins TRBV19 to TRBJ2-7; maybe TRBD1 (6 bases). The length of the CDR3 is 13 residues. CDR1 is LNHDA and CDR2 is SQIVND in the germline V gene (reference sequence). Trimming shortened V by 5 bases and J by 6 bases, and 14 bases separated the two germline ends. In DNA, the CDR3 is TGTGCCAGTAGTCCGGTCAGGGGTCGCGAGCAGTACTTC. Protein: CASSPVRGREQYF.

The chain is built from TRBV5-8 and TRBJ2-5, with TRBD1 matching over 7 bases. Germline V CDR1 and CDR2: SGHTS, YDEGEE. The J segment lost 5 bases and the V segment lost 4 bases, leaving 11 bases of the junction unmatched. The CDR3 loop spans 15 amino acids. The CDR3 reads CASSRDRVWIETQYF. The DNA for the CDR3 is TGTGCCAGCAGCCGCGACAGGGTGTGGATCGAGACCCAGTACTTC.

The CDR3 DNA sequence: TGTGCCAGCAGGCCCTATGGTAGCGGGATCTACAATGAGCAGTTCTTC. This encodes CASRPYGSGIYNEQFF. V is TRBV27 and J is TRBJ2-1; the match to TRBD2 covers 8 bases. Looked up from germline, CDR1 is MNHEY and CDR2 is SMNVEV (reference sequence). Unmatched junction bases numbered 10, after V lost 6 bases and J lost 3 bases. CDR3 length equals 16 residues.

The gene calls are TRBV6-1 and TRBJ1-2; a possible D gene is TRBD1 (6 bases). V lost 2 bases and J 8 bases, leaving 18 bases between the germline ends. The CDR3 has 15 amino acids. Germline CDR1 reads MNHNS; CDR2 reads SASEGT. The CDR3 spells CASSEWGTTRDGYTF. DNA of the CDR3: TGTGCCAGCAGTGAATGGGGGACAACCCGGGACGGCTACACCTTC.

The rearrangement uses TRBV11-3 and TRBJ2-1; 8 positions agree with TRBD2. The V segment lost 4 bases and the J segment 10 bases; nucleotides outside the gene matches: 15. The CDR3 has 16 amino acids. Germline loops: CDR1 SGHNT, CDR2 YENEEA. The CDR3: CASSSEGLGLMKEQFF. The CDR3 DNA is TGTGCCAGCAGCTCTGAGGGACTAGGGCTAATGAAAGAGCAGTTCTTC. Filled out from reference TRBV11-3 and TRBJ2-1, the complete variable domain reads EAGVVQSPRYKIIEKKQPVAFWCNPISGHNTLYWYLQNLGQGPELLIRYENEEAVDDSQLPKDRFSAERLKGVDSTLKIQPAELGDSAVYLCASSSEGLGLMKEQFFGPGTRLTVL.

CDR3 residues: CASSVDRFPSYEQYF. For the CDR3, the DNA is TGCGCCAGCAGCGTGGACAGATTCCCCTCCTACGAGCAGTACTTC. V gene TRBV5-1 combines with J gene TRBJ2-7; the D gene is possibly TRBD1 (6 bases). The germline V and J ends were trimmed by 4 bases and 0 bases, with 14 bases remaining between them. The CDR3 extends over 15 amino acids. Germline CDR1 and CDR2: SGHRS and YFSETQ. Full variable domain (rest looked up from reference TRBV5-1 and TRBJ2-7): KAGVTQTPRYLIKTRGQQVTLSCSPISGHRSVSWYQQTPGQGLQFLFEYFSETQRNKGNFPGRFSGRQFSNSRSEMNVSTLELGDSALYLCASSVDRFPSYEQYFGPGTRLTVT.

This chain joins TRBV6-6 and TRBJ2-7, with D tentatively TRBD1 (6 bases). This CDR3 has 15 amino acids. The germline V gene encodes CDR1 MNHNY and CDR2 SVGAGI (reference sequence). Trimming left V 5 bases short and J 7 bases short, with 21 bases between. The CDR3 spells CASSQTVRRTGEQYF. The CDR3 DNA reads as TGTGCCAGCAGTCAGACGGTCAGGCGAACAGGGGAGCAGTACTTC.

The rearrangement links TRBV6-5 to TRBJ2-2; a weak D match, TRBD2 (6 bases). The CDR3 is 14 residues long. Trimming removed 4 bases from V and 5 bases from J, with 11 bases in between. The germline V gene has CDR1 MNHEY and CDR2 SVGAGI. The chain's CDR3 is CASSLGGATGELFF. DNA for the CDR3: TGTGCCAGCAGTTTGGGCGGGGCTACCGGGGAGCTGTTTTTT.

The chain links TRBV5-6 to TRBJ2-2; D ambiguous. This CDR3 comprises 14 residues. Germline V lookup: CDR1 SGHDT, CDR2 YYEEEE. The ends were cut back, 1 base at V and 14 bases at J, with 18 bases in the middle. CDR3 region: CASSLYATLELLFF. The CDR3 DNA follows: TGTGCCAGCAGCTTGTACGCTACATTGGAGTTACTGTTTTTT. The variable domain in full, with the rest retrieved from reference TRBV5-6 and TRBJ2-2, is DAGVTQSPTHLIKTRGQQVTLRCSPKSGHDTVSWYQQALGQGPQFIFQYYEEEERQRGNFPDRFSGHQFPNYSSELNVNALLLGDSALYLCASSLYATLELLFFGEGSRLTVL.

As for this clone: The sample has other DNA sequences that encode this CDR3 too. The chain links TRBV27 to TRBJ2-7, with 11 bases identical to TRBD2. V was pared by 3 bases and J by 1 base, with 2 bases of the junction left unmatched. The CDR3 covers 15 residues. CDR1 is MNHEY, CDR2 SMNVEV, per germline (reference sequence). The CDR3 sequence is CASSLVAGGSYEQYF. The CDR3 DNA follows: TGTGCCAGCAGTTTGGTAGCGGGAGGGTCCTACGAGCAGTACTTC.

The chain combines TRBV27 with TRBJ2-7; 8 nucleotides agree with TRBD2. V was clipped by 5 bases and J by 6 bases; unmatched bases: 6. This CDR3 is 13 amino acids long. Germline V gene data show CDR1 as MNHEY and CDR2 as SMNVEV (reference sequence). Here the CDR3 reads CASSPTLAGEQYF. As DNA, the CDR3 is TGTGCCAGCAGTCCGACCCTAGCGGGCGAGCAGTACTTC.

The chain uses TRBV5-1 and TRBJ1-4, with 7 bases matching TRBD1. Trimming took 3 bases from V and 8 from J; bases not matched to a gene: 7. In germline, CDR1 is SGHRS, CDR2 YFSETQ. The CDR3 covers 14 residues. CDR3 nucleotides: TGCGCCAGCAGCTCCGGACAGGAGGAGGAAAAACTGTTTTTT. Protein: CASSSGQEEEKLFF. Full variable domain (outside the CDR3, taken from reference TRBV5-1 and TRBJ1-4): KAGVTQTPRYLIKTRGQQVTLSCSPISGHRSVSWYQQTPGQGLQFLFEYFSETQRNKGNFPGRFSGRQFSNSRSEMNVSTLELGDSALYLCASSSGQEEEKLFFGSGTQLSVL.

The chain uses TRBV27 and TRBJ2-5; perhaps TRBD1 as D (6 bases). CDR3 length: 10 residues. Between the trimmed V and J ends, which lost 9 bases and 5 bases, there was a span of 7 bases. Germline lookup yields CDR1 MNHEY and CDR2 SMNVEV (reference sequence). The CDR3 nucleotides are TGTGCCAGAAGGGGGGAGACCCAGTACTTC. Protein sequence: CARRGETQYF.

The V gene is TRBV28, the J gene TRBJ2-1; possible D gene TRBD1, 6 bases. Trimming shortened V by 5 bases and J by 6 bases, and 17 bases separated the two germline ends. From germline, CDR1 is MDHEN and CDR2 SYDVKM. The CDR3 covers 15 residues. As DNA, the CDR3 is TGTGCCAGCAGTCCCGGGGACACAGGACTCAATGAGCAGTTCTTC. Translation gives CASSPGDTGLNEQFF.

There are a few counts of this clone. V usage is TRBV27 and J usage is TRBJ2-1; the D is unclear. Germline V gives CDR1 MNHEY, CDR2 SMNVEV (reference sequence). Trimming took 2 bases from V and 4 from J, leaving 6 bases between them. This CDR3 is 13 amino acids long. The CDR3 DNA sequence: TGTGCCAGCAGTTTAAGAGAATACAATGAGCAGTTCTTC. The encoded protein is CASSLREYNEQFF.

The chain uses TRBV6-5 and TRBJ1-2, with 11 bases matching TRBD1. Germline V lookup: CDR1 MNHEY, CDR2 SVGAGI. Trimming cost V 8 bases and J 6 bases; bases outside gene matches: 11. The CDR3 spans 15 residues. The CDR3 loop reads CASLRWDRGKNGYTF. The CDR3 coding sequence is TGTGCCAGCCTTAGATGGGACAGGGGGAAAAATGGCTACACCTTC.

V is TRBV18 and J is TRBJ2-3; 7 nucleotides match TRBD1. Germline-derived CDR1 and CDR2 are KGHSH and LQKENI. V lost 2 bases and J lost 2; bases outside the gene matches: 13. This CDR3 has 18 amino acids. The CDR3 nucleotides read TGTGCCAGCTCACCAACCCGATCCTGGACAGGAAACACAGATACGCAGTATTTT. It codes for CASSPTRSWTGNTDTQYF.

The genes are TRBV2 and TRBJ2-7; possible D gene TRBD1, 6 bases. Germline assignment: CDR1 SNHLY and CDR2 FYNNEI. The CDR3 is 15 residues long. V was shortened by 3 bases and J by 0 bases, with 12 bases between the two germline ends. CDR3 amino acids: CASSDRGETSYEQYF. The CDR3 nucleotides read TGTGCCAGCAGTGACAGGGGAGAGACCTCCTACGAGCAGTACTTC.

The sample holds one count of this clone. The chain combines TRBV20-1 with TRBJ2-1; TRBD2 matches 11 bases. Germline V CDR1 and CDR2: DFQATT, SNEGSKA (reference sequence). This CDR3 has 17 residues. J was trimmed by 5 bases and V by 3 bases; bases with no gene match: 12. Here the CDR3 DNA reads TGCAGTGCTAGTGGTTTTGGGACTAGCGGAAAAAACAATGAGCAGTTCTTC. Protein: CSASGFGTSGKNNEQFF.